This T cell receptor beta chain emerged from a study of blood T cell repertoires in COVID-19. Study summary: The samples span acute and convalescent COVID-19 from the United States, Italy and Spain.

Produced via immunoSEQ multiplex PCR; TCRdb's table is partial and in-frame only. Found here are 100,000 to 150,000 clones, 70% to 90% of them singletons; the top ten hold 1% to 1.5%. Germline V CDR1 and CDR2: KGHDR, SFDVKD. The CDR3 totals 17 residues. V was trimmed by 4 bases and J by 6 bases, leaving 21 bases between them. The gene calls are TRBV24-1 and TRBJ2-1; D is perhaps TRBD1 (7 bases). The origin of this receptor is a woman older than 75 with acute or convalescent COVID-19. The specimen sequenced was peripheral blood. CDR3 loop: CATSDPTADQGGNEQFF. The CDR3 DNA is TGTGCCACCAGTGACCCTACGGCGGACCAGGGGGGCAATGAGCAGTTCTTC.